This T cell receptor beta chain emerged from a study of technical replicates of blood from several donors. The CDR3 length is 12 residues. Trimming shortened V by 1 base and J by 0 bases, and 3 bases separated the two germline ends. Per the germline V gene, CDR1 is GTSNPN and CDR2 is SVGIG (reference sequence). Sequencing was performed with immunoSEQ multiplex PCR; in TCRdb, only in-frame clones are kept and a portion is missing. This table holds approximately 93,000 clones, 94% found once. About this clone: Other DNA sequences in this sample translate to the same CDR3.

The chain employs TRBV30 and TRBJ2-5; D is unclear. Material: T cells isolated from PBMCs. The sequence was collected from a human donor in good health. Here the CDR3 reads CAWSANQETQYF. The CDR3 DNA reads TGTGCCTGGAGTGCCAACCAAGAGACCCAGTACTTC. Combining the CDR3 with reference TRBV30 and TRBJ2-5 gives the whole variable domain SQTIHQWPATLVQPVGSPLSLECTVEGTSNPNLYWYRQAAGRGLQLLFYSVGIGQISSEVPQNLSASRPQDRQFILSSKKLLLSDSGFYLCAWSANQETQYFGPGTRLLVL.